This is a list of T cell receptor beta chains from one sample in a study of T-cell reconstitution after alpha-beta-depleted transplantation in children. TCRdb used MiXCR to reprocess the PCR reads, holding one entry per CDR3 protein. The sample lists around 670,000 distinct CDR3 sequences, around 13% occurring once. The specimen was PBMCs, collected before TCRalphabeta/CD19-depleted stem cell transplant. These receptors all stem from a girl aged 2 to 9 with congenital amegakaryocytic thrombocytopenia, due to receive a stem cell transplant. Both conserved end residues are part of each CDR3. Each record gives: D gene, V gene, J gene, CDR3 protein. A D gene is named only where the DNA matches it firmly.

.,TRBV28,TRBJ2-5,CASTPLQGAGETQYF
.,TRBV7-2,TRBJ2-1,CASPRGGAYNEQFF
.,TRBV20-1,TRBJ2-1,CSARPAPSSYNEQFF
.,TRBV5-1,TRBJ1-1,CASRGQDTEAFF
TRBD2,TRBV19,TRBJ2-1,CATALTTSGRSNEQFF
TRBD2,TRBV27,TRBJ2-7,CASSSYLAGDPYEQYF
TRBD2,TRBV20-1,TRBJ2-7,CSARSASGSLEEQYF
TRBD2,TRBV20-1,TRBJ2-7,CSARDPTGTSGSYEQYF
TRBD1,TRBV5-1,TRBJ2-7,CASSLLSGTGFYEQYF
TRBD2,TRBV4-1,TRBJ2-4,CASSQDPGTSGSVKRAKNIQYF
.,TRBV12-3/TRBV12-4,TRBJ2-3,CASSHPGLNTDTQYF
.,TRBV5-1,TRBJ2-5,CASSLTGTRMETQYF
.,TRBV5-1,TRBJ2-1,CASSLVGGDNEQFF
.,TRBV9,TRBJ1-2,CASSTRQSYGYTF
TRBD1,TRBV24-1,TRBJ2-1,CATSGKQGVSYNEQFF
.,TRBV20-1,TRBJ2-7,CSARFNYEQYF
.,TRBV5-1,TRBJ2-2,CASSLPTRAPNTGELFF
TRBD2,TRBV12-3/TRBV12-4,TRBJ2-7,CASRSGGLYGYEQYF
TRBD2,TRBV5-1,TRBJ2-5,CASSLSDSLGTSGFQETQYF
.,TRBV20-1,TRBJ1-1,CSQLGAELGDTEAFF
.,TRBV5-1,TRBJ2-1,CASSIRDFTYNEQFF
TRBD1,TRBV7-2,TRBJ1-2,CASSLGRDRLIYGYTF
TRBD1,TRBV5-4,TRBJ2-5,CASSGPGQSIETQYF